This T cell receptor (beta chain) stems from a study of blood T cells in healthy people across ages (dated by TCRdb to the mid-2010s). Regarding the complete study: In model experiments, template switching captured roughly one uniquely barcoded TCR beta cDNA molecule for every two T cells. Age-related changes in TCR beta repertoire diversity were measured in the study by deep sequencing normalized with unique cDNA molecular identifiers. The donors were divided into four age groups: young (average about 15 years), middle-aged (approximately 39), aged (roughly 60) and long-lived (around 87). Using the same blood draw, the study looked at two additional independent replicas of 1 million unique cDNA reads for two donors, one aged 18 to 30 and the other aged 80 or older.

Receptor amplification or capture employed 5' RACE. TCRdb shows the sequencer as Illumina HiSeq 2500. The second PCR ran for about 6 to 12 cycles and used a J-beta primer mix along with a sample-barcoded 5' primer. A template-switch 5' adaptor carrying 12 random nucleotides introduced a unique molecular identifier onto each TCR beta cDNA molecule. Each sample yielded at least 2.5 million CDR3-containing paired-end reads. First-strand cDNA was synthesized from all RNA with the Mint cDNA synthesis kit, primed by a TRBC-specific oligonucleotide. Following uracil-DNA glycosylase treatment, a first 18-cycle PCR with universal primers M1SS and BC2_uni_R was performed on all cDNA. Processing in the source paper ran as follows. Each sample was normalized by randomly selecting 1 million high-quality reads, each carrying a distinct molecular identifier. Reads with shared molecular identifiers were discarded instead of being binned into consensus sequences. MiTCR, run with a Q25 quality threshold and the strictest error-elimination algorithm, handled CDR3 identification, clonotype clustering and error correction. A nonparametric unseen species model using Euler transformation provided a lower-bound estimate of total TCR beta diversity. Starting from the raw public reads, TCRdb applied fastp trimming at Q25, assembled clones with MiXCR and retained in-frame beta chains. CDR3 protein duplicates are merged, each entry listing the most common genes and DNA. The V and J calls shown here were made by TCRdb, not taken from the authors' results. This sample has roughly 800,000 distinct CDR3 sequences in its table, and 20% to 25% of those were observed once. Roughly 3.5% of the sample is in the top ten clones.

Reading from cysteine to phenylalanine, the CDR3 counts 12 amino acids. CDR3 DNA only is kept here, 36 bases in frame from base 1. CDR1 and CDR2 were assigned from the germline V gene as SQVTM and ANQGSEA. V loses 5 bases, J loses 4 bases, and the germline ends lie 8 bases apart. Donors were 39 systemically healthy Caucasian individuals from Russia aged roughly 6 to 100 years. Each donor gave 8 to 10 milliliters of peripheral blood, drawn into EDTA-treated Vacutainer tubes. Ficoll-Paque density-gradient centrifugation was used to isolate PBMCs, with at least 7 million per sample. Total RNA, at least 5 micrograms per sample, was extracted from PBMCs with Trizol reagent. For every donor, flow cytometry on a PBMC aliquot measured the percentage of naive CD45RAhigh/CD27high T cells. Study-wide findings and limitations: Compared with the aged group, the long-lived group had more naive CD4+ T cells, fewer expanded clones and increased TCR diversity, a pattern suggesting age selection. Bulk unsorted PBMC profiling prevented conclusive comparison of naive and antigen-experienced compartments. Estimates of total diversity based on one million sequenced T cells were considered lower bounds and underestimates. The CMV infection status of donors was not known, potentially confounding age-related changes in expanded clonotypes. Observed TCR beta diversity per million T cells fell roughly linearly with age, and a significant reduction was already apparent by age roughly 40. A strong correlation was found between observed TCR beta diversity and the percentage of naive T cells measured by flow cytometry.

As to this clonotype: Its binding antigen is unknown. Within one base of it there is no much larger clone, and no base qualities were kept.

The same specimen was also included in a second study, on T cells of mothers and their children. The second source states: Nine systemically healthy Caucasian individuals, comprising three mothers and their six children, were included as donors. cDNA synthesis consumed the entire amount of extracted RNA, loaded at approximately 1.4 ug RNA in each 15 ul reaction. In the second PCR, sample barcodes and 2-4 random nucleotides were introduced via the M1S primer. Over 10 million TCR beta CDR3 reads came from each mother, compared with 3.3 million or so reads from each child. TCR recombination output is similarly shaped by thymic selection in related and unrelated pairs, with a minor effect exerted by inherited differences. Normalized repertoire overlap was always found to be slightly, but never significantly, higher in related mother-child pairs than in unrelated mother-child pairs. No persistent microchimeric T cell clones were found, with a detection sensitivity of approximately 95 clones per million clonotypes. To look for features that set related mother-child pairs apart from unrelated individuals, the researchers ran deep NGS to compare the TCR beta repertoires of mothers and children. On average, the children were roughly 11 +/- 4 years old, while the mothers were about 40 +/- 4 years old. After adapter ligation with NEBNext reagents, the libraries were sequenced on Illumina HiSeq 2000 with 100+100 nt paired-end reads. To prevent cross-contamination, the mother and child libraries were prepared a month apart and were sequenced in separate runs. Between roughly 500,000 and 2,100,000 distinct TCR beta clonotypes were identified per donor. Naive TCR beta clonotypes were estimated from low-frequency clonotypes matched to each donor's FACS-determined naive share, without sorting.

The TCR comes from a boy between 10 and 17 years old in good health. The chain is encoded by TRBV29-1 joined to TRBJ2-2; no D gene call is confident. Sequenced input: blood. The DNA sequence is given as TGCAGCGTTATGATAGGCACCGGGGAGCTGTTTTTT. This yields the protein CSVMIGTGELFF.